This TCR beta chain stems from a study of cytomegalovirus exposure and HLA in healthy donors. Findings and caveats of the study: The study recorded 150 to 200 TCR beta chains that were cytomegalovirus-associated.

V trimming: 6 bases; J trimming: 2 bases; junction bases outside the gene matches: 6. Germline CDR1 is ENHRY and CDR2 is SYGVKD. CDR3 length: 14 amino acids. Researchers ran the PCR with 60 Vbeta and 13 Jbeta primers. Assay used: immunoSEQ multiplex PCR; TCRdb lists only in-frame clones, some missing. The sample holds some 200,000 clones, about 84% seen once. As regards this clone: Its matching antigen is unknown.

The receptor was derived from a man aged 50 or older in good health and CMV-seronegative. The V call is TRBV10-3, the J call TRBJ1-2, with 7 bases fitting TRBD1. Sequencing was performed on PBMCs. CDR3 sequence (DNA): TGTGCCATCAGGGGGACAGACTTCAACTATGGCTACACCTTC. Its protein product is CAIRGTDFNYGYTF.